This TCR beta chain was observed in a study of T-cell reconstitution after alpha-beta-depleted transplantation in children. Study findings and constraints: From newly produced T cells came most of the T-cell counts and diversity one year after transplant. Some patients' high day-60 TCRbeta diversity was attributed to recipient cells surviving conditioning. Approximately two months post-transplant, alpha-beta T cells reportedly originated from several hundred expanded graft clones.

Germline V lookup: CDR1 SQVTM, CDR2 ANQGSEA. With 7 bases removed from V and 0 bases from J, the gap between germline ends came to 13 bases. CDR3 length: 14 amino acids. Researchers prepared the TCRbeta library using unique molecular identifiers, the study reports. MiXCR, run by TCRdb on the PCR reads, gives a single entry per CDR3 protein. Counted here are 350,000 to 500,000 distinct CDR3 sequences, over 40% occurring once; the ten biggest clones make up under 35%. Comments on this clonotype: Its antigen is undetermined.

The source of this sequence is a girl aged 2-9 years with aplastic anemia, due to receive a stem cell transplant. The chain is built from TRBV29-1 and TRBJ2-1; D tentatively fits TRBD1 or TRBD2 (5 bases each). The material was PBMCs, obtained before TCRalphabeta/CD19-depleted stem cell transplant. The CDR3 DNA is TGCAGCGGTTTCCCAGGGAGCTCCTACAATGAGCAGTTCTTC. Its translation: CSGFPGSSYNEQFF.